This T cell receptor beta chain was documented in a study of response to subunit inactivated influenza vaccine. About this clonotype itself: Its antigen is unidentified.

Germline CDR1 reads MDHEN; CDR2 reads SYDVKM. This CDR3 contains 15 residues. The V gene lost 5 bases and the J gene lost 3 bases, with 14 bases spanning the gap. TCRdb redid the calling of the RT-PCR reads with MiXCR, one entry per CDR3 protein. The table lists 450,000 to 550,000 distinct CDR3 sequences, 25% of them singletons. Overall study results and limits: The study's authors posited that every seasonal influenza vaccination enlists few new T cells.

The chain has TRBV28 and TRBJ1-3; weak D call: TRBD1 (5 bases). The source was CD4+ T cells sorted from PBMCs, collected 4 to 6 days after vaccination. This receptor was obtained from a man aged 50-60 years who received an inactivated influenza vaccine. DNA of the CDR3: TGTGCCAGCAGTCTCTACGGAGGGGTTGGAAACACCATATATTTT. It yields the protein CASSLYGGVGNTIYF.